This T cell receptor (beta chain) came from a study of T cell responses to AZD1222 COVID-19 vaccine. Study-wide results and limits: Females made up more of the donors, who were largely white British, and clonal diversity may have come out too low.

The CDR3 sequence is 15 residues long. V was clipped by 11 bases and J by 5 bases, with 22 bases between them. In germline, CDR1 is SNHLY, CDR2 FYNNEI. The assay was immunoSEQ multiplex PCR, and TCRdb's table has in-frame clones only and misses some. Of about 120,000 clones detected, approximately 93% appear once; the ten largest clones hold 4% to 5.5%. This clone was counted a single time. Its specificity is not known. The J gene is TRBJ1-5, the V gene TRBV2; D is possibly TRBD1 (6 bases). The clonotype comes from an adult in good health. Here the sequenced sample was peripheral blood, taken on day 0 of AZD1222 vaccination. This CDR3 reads CAVGAGSRGDQPQHF. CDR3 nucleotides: TGTGCCGTGGGGGCCGGCTCTCGTGGGGATCAGCCCCAGCATTTT.